The rows below give T cell receptor beta chains drawn from one sample of a study of tumor-infiltrating lymphocytes in glioblastoma multiforme. In TCRdb, the multiplex PCR reads were re-called with MiXCR into one record per CDR3 protein. The top ten hold around 34% of the sample, which has tens of thousands of distinct CDR3 sequences, more than 55% seen once. Sequenced: brain tumor tissue. The receptors stem from a male donor with glioblastoma. Both conserved end residues are trimmed from each CDR3. D genes are given only for firm matches.

CDR3: TSSGSESSYNEQF; J: TRBJ2-1; D: NA; V: TRBV27
CDR3: ASNFGRQAHQPQH; J: TRBJ1-5; D: NA; V: TRBV28
CDR3: TSRQEVASGSGGTQY; J: TRBJ2-5; D: TRBD2; V: TRBV4-1
CDR3: SVRLGSTDTQY; J: TRBJ2-3; D: NA; V: TRBV20-1
CDR3: ASSIAGAEEAF; J: TRBJ1-1; D: NA; V: TRBV19
CDR3: ASSEMANGRAGELF; J: TRBJ2-2; D: TRBD2; V: TRBV10-1
CDR3: ACAGFTGSGYT; J: TRBJ1-2; D: NA; V: TRBV30
CDR3: SVYGGGSGSYEQY; J: TRBJ2-7; D: NA; V: TRBV29-1
CDR3: ASSPELAGDNGHS; J: TRBJ2-1; D: TRBD2; V: TRBV11-2
CDR3: SGTGTNGSPYEQY; J: TRBJ2-7; D: TRBD2; V: TRBV29-1
CDR3: ASSSNLGTSSFSYEQY; J: TRBJ2-7; D: TRBD2; V: TRBV7-9
CDR3: SARGRAGASTDAQY; J: TRBJ2-3; D: NA; V: TRBV20-1
CDR3: ASSTQGEQY; J: TRBJ2-7; D: NA; V: TRBV18
CDR3: ASSQDVRYNEQY; J: TRBJ2-1; D: NA; V: TRBV14
CDR3: SAREGLDGYT; J: TRBJ1-2; D: NA; V: TRBV20-1